This TCR beta chain was captured in a study of CD8 T cells in ankylosing spondylitis. This clonotype was detected only once. The antigen is unknown. V lost 5 bases and J 9 bases, leaving 17 bases between the germline ends. The CDR3 spans 14 residues. Study-level points and caveats: Peripheral blood held disease-linked clones only at relatively low frequency, and these were CD8+. There was a TCR beta motif, made of fewer than 10 highly homologous variants, that appeared characteristic of ankylosing spondylitis blood.

In making TCR beta libraries, quantitative 5'-RACE with molecular barcodes was used. A single record per CDR3 protein comes from TCRdb applying MiXCR to the 5' RACE reads. This sample has 250,000 to 300,000 distinct CDR3 sequences, with roughly 20% found just once. Sequenced material: blood, either unsorted or a sorted T cell fraction (not recorded which). This sequence originates from a male donor with ankylosing spondylitis or in good health (not recorded which). The chain has TRBV12-3 or TRBV12-4 and TRBJ1-5, with TRBD1 as a possible D gene (5 bases). CDR3 bases: TGTGCCAGCAGTCCAACGGAGGGGACTCGGCCCCAGCATTTT. Encoded protein: CASSPTEGTRPQHF.